Listed below are T cell receptor beta chains from one sample, sequenced in a study of blood T cell repertoires in COVID-19. Profiled with immunoSEQ multiplex PCR; TCRdb holds only in-frame clones, not every one. This repertoire shows roughly 120,000 clones, over 70% found once; its top ten account for almost 30%. Sequencing was done on a sample of peripheral blood. Receptors originate from a woman between 70 and 85 years old with acute or convalescent COVID-19. Each CDR3 is given with its conserved first and last residue.

v_gene | CDR3aa
TRBV5-1 | CASSPGSREGYGYTF
TRBV7-9 | CASSLAIGTGPGNTIYF
TRBV10-3 | CAIGPSRQGSHEQYF
TRBV19 | CASTTGTGGSSNYGYTF
TRBV3-1/TRBV3-2 | CASSQVRVSSGNTIYF
TRBV2 | CASSDYGAGEGYTF
TRBV12-3/TRBV12-4 | CASSLSGNTIYF
TRBV5-1 | CASSTTGGVEPQHF
TRBV5-1 | CASSLGGRTGTATYEQYF
TRBV7-9 | CASSLEIGANEQFF
TRBV5-1 | CASSLGDRENTEAFF
TRBV30 | CAWSVQMNTEAFF
TRBV28 | CASSLGTGRATQYF
TRBV4-1 | CASSQEDVGRVEQYF
TRBV27 | CASSLRVAQPQHF
TRBV5-5 | CASSLRTGGLGETQYF
TRBV20-1 | CSAIDIGYTF
TRBV2 | CASRRGYEQYF
TRBV6-5 | CASSSLNTGVNYGYTF
TRBV9 | CASSTLGGQGIYEQYF
TRBV10-1 | CASSPRTGGAETQYF
TRBV7-9 | CASSLDLVAGSTDTQYF
TRBV7-9 | CASSPDVGAPQETQYF
TRBV6-5 | CASSPEYEIGELFF